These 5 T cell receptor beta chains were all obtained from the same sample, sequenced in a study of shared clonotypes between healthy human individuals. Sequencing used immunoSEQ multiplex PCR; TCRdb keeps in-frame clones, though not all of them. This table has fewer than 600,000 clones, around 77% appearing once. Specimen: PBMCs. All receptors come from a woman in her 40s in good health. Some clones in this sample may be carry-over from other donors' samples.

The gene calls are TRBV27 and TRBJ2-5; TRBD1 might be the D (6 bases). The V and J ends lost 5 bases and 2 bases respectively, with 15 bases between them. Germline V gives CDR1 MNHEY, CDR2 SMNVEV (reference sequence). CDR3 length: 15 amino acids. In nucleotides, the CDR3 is TGTGCCAGCAGTCCCACCTGGACAGTTCAAGAGACCCAGTACTTC. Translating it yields CASSPTWTVQETQYF.

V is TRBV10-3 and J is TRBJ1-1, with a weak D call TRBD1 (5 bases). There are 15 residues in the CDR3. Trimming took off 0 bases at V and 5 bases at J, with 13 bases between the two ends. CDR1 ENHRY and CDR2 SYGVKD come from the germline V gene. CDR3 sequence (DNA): TGTGCCATCAGTGAGTCCTGGCAGGGTCGAACTGAAGCTTTCTTT. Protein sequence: CAISESWQGRTEAFF.

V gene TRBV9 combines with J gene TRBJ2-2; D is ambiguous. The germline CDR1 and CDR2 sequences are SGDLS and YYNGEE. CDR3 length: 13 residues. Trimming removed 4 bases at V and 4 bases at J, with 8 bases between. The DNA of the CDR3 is TGTGCCAGCAGCCAGGATCCCACCGGGGAGCTGTTTTTT. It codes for CASSQDPTGELFF.

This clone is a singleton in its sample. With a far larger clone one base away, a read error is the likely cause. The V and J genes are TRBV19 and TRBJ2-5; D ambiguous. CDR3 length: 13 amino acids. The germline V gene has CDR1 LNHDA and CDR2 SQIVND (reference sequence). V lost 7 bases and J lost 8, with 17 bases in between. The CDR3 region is CASTDVPGDTQYF. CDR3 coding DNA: TGTGCCAGTACCGATGTCCCAGGAGACACCCAGTACTTC.

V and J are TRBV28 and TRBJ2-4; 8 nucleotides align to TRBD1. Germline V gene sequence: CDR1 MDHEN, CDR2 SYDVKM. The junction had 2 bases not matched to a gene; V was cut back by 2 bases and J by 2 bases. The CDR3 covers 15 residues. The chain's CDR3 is CASSLGTGTKNIQYF. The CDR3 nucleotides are TGTGCCAGCAGTTTAGGGACAGGAACCAAAAACATTCAGTACTTC.